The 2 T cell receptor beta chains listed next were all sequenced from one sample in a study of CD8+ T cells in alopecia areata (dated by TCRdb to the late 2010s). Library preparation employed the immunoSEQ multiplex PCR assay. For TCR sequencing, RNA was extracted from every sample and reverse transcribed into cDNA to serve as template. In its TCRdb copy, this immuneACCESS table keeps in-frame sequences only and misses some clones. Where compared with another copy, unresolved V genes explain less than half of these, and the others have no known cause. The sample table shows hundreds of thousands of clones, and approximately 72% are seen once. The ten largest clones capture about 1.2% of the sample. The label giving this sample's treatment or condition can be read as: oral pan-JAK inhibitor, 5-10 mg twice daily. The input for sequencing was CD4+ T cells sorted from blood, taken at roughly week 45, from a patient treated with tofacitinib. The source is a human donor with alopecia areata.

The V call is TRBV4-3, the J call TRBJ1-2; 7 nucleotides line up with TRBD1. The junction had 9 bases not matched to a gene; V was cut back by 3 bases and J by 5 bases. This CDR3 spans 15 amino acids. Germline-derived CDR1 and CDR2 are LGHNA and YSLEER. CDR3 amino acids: CASSQGLGQPYGYTF. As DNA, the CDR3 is TGCGCCAGCAGCCAGGGATTGGGACAGCCGTATGGCTACACCTTC.

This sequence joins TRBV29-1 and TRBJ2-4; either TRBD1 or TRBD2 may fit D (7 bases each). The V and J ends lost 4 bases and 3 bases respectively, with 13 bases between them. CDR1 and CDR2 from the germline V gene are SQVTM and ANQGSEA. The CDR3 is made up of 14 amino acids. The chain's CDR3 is CSVGTRTGKNIQYF. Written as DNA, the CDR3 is TGCAGCGTTGGGACTAGGACAGGCAAAAACATTCAGTACTTC.